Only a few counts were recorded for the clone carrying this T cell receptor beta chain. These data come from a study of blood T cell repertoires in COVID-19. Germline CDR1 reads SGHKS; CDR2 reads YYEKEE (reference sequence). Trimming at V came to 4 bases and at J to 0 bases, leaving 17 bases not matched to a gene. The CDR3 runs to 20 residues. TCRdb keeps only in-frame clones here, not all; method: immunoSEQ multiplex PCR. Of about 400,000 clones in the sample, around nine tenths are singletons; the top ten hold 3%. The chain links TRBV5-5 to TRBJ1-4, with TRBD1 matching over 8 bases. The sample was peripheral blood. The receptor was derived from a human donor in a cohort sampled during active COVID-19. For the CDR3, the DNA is TGTGCCAGCAGCCCCCGAAGGACAGGGCCTCCAATTGCAACTAATGAAAAACTGTTTTTT. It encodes CASSPRRTGPPIATNEKLFF. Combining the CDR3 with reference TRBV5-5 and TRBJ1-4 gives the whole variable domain DAGVTQSPTHLIKTRGQQVTLRCSPISGHKSVSWYQQVLGQGPQFIFQYYEKEERGRGNFPDRFSARQFPNYSSELNVNALLLGDSALYLCASSPRRTGPPIATNEKLFFGSGTQLSVL.